Sequencing of this TCR beta chain was carried out in a study of blood T cell repertoires in COVID-19. About the research overall: The origin of the acute and convalescent COVID-19 samples was the United States, Italy and Spain.

Losses at the gene ends were 2 bases for V and 7 bases for J; bases not matched to a gene: 6. Germline V gives CDR1 SGDLS, CDR2 YYNGEE. The CDR3 extends over 16 amino acids. Data came from immunoSEQ multiplex PCR; TCRdb stores just in-frame clones and leaves some out. The table has hundreds of thousands of clones, roughly 86% seen once. Patients at the Seattle site were enrolled during active infection and followed longitudinally. The source of this sequence is a woman between 25 and 40 years old with COVID-19, enrolled during active disease. This chain connects TRBV9 to TRBJ1-6; TRBD1 matches 10 bases. Specimen: peripheral blood. The CDR3 sequence is CASSVEPGQGNSPLHF. The DNA for the CDR3 is TGTGCCAGCAGCGTGGAACCGGGACAGGGGAATTCACCCCTCCACTTT.